Each of the 23 T cell receptor beta chains below was sequenced from the same sample in a study of response to subunit inactivated influenza vaccine. TCRdb analysed the RT-PCR reads with MiXCR anew, one entry per CDR3 protein. The sample contains a few hundred thousand distinct CDR3 sequences, 14% of which appear only once. The source material was PBMCs from blood, sampled 11 to 12 days after vaccination. Source of these receptors: a middle-aged man who received an inactivated influenza vaccine.

This clonotype showed up many times. V usage is TRBV12-3 or TRBV12-4 and J usage is TRBJ1-5, with 7 bases fitting TRBD1. CDR3 length: 15 residues. The V segment lost 6 bases and the J segment 1 base; nucleotides outside the gene matches: 6. CDR3 sequence: CASRLQGSSNQPQHF. CDR3 in DNA: TGTGCCAGCAGGTTACAGGGGAGCAGCAATCAGCCCCAGCATTTT.

Only a few counts were recorded for this clonotype. The V gene is TRBV20-1, the J gene TRBJ1-5; tentatively, D is TRBD1 (6 bases). The CDR3 sequence is 14 residues long. Germline V gives CDR1 DFQATT, CDR2 SNEGSKA (reference sequence). V was shortened by 3 bases and J by 4 bases, with 13 bases between the two germline ends. For the CDR3, the DNA is TGCAGTGCTAGGAGCATAACAGGGAATCAGCCCCAGCATTTT. Its translation is CSARSITGNQPQHF.

This clonotype was detected only a few times. J is TRBJ2-4 and V is TRBV13; TRBD1 agrees at 7 bases. The CDR3 runs to 15 residues. J lost 10 bases, V lost 5 bases, and 14 bases had no gene match. CDR1 is PRHDT, CDR2 FYEKMQ, per germline (reference sequence). The CDR3 loop reads CASSLKDRNLQIQYF. CDR3 sequence (DNA): TGTGCCAGCAGCCTTAAGGACAGGAACCTGCAGATTCAGTACTTC.

This clonotype was counted many times. The V and J genes are TRBV5-1 and TRBJ2-1; 8 bases are a match to TRBD2. Trimming cost V 5 bases and J 7 bases; bases outside gene matches: 11. Germline loops: CDR1 SGHRS, CDR2 YFSETQ. The CDR3 is 15 amino acids. DNA for the CDR3: TGCGCCAGCAGTCTTTCGGGGGGGCCAAGGAATGAGCAGTTCTTC. Protein: CASSLSGGPRNEQFF.

The chain uses TRBV7-9 and TRBJ2-7; 7 bases are a match to TRBD2. J was trimmed by 6 bases and V by 4 bases; bases with no gene match: 9. This CDR3 is 14 amino acids long. The germline V gene encodes CDR1 SEHNR and CDR2 FQNEAQ (reference sequence). The CDR3 here is CASSYAGVGSEQYF. The CDR3, as DNA: TGTGCCAGCAGCTATGCGGGAGTTGGATCCGAGCAGTACTTC.

The chain links TRBV6-2 or TRBV6-3 to TRBJ1-1; possible D gene TRBD1, 5 bases. V was shortened by 5 bases and J by 8 bases, with 15 bases between the two germline ends. Germline V gene lookup returns CDR1 MNHEY and CDR2 SVGEGT. The CDR3 is 13 residues long. The CDR3 nucleotides read TGTGCCAGCAGTACCTGGGGCGGACTGGAAGCTTTCTTT. Protein sequence: CASSTWGGLEAFF.

This clonotype was found a few times. The V call is TRBV6-5, the J call TRBJ2-7, with 8 bases identical to TRBD1. With V trimmed by 0 bases and J by 1 base, 11 bases remained unmatched. This CDR3 spans 18 amino acids. Germline-derived CDR1 and CDR2 are MNHEY and SVGAGI. CDR3 residues: CASSYSGGQGLFSYEQYF. CDR3 nucleotide sequence: TGTGCCAGCAGTTACTCGGGAGGACAGGGCTTGTTTTCCTACGAGCAGTACTTC.

The chain joins TRBV20-1 to TRBJ1-1, with 7 positions matching TRBD1. Looked up from germline, CDR1 is DFQATT and CDR2 is SNEGSKA (reference sequence). The CDR3 runs 14 residues. J lost 5 bases, V lost 4 bases, and 10 bases had no gene match. The chain's CDR3 is CSATYRGWGTEAFF. The CDR3 nucleotides read TGCAGTGCTACCTACAGGGGTTGGGGGACTGAAGCTTTCTTT.

The chain uses TRBV4-3 and TRBJ1-6, with D unresolved. The V gene lost 1 base and the J gene lost 8 bases, with 6 bases spanning the gap. Germline CDR1 reads LGHNA; CDR2 reads YSLEER. The CDR3 is 13 amino acids. CDR3 protein: CASSQASDSPLHF. The DNA for the CDR3 is TGCGCCAGCAGCCAAGCATCCGATTCACCCCTCCACTTT.

The rearrangement links TRBV10-1 to TRBJ2-3, with TRBD2 matching over 9 bases. The CDR3 is 14 amino acids. V lost 6 bases and J lost 5; bases outside the gene matches: 6. Germline assignment: CDR1 WNHNN and CDR2 SYGVQD (reference sequence). CDR3 sequence reads: CASRAGGPQDTQYF. In DNA form, the CDR3 reads TGCGCCAGCAGGGCGGGGGGGCCTCAAGATACGCAGTATTTT.

The chain links TRBV3-1 to TRBJ1-1; tentatively, D is TRBD1 (5 bases). Germline values: CDR1 LGHDT, CDR2 YNNKEL (reference sequence). V was pared by 5 bases and J by 1 base, with 8 bases between. This CDR3 is built from 13 residues. CDR3 amino acids: CASSRGSNTEAFF. CDR3 in DNA: TGTGCCAGCAGCAGGGGTTCGAACACTGAAGCTTTCTTT. Full variable domain (outside the CDR3, taken from reference TRBV3-1 and TRBJ1-1): DTAVSQTPKYLVTQMGNDKSIKCEQNLGHDTMYWYKQDSKKFLKIMFSYNNKELIINETVPNRFSPKSPDKAHLNLHINSLELGDSAVYFCASSRGSNTEAFFGQGTRLTVV.

In its sample, this clonotype was seen many times. The rearrangement joins TRBV5-1 to TRBJ2-6; D is ambiguous. Trimming cost V 3 bases and J 4 bases, with 17 bases left between them. Per the germline V gene, CDR1 is SGHRS and CDR2 is YFSETQ. This CDR3 region has 17 residues. The DNA of the CDR3 is TGCGCCAGCAGCTCCCACGTAACGCTCACAGGGGCCAACGTCCTGACTTTC. Translation gives CASSSHVTLTGANVLTF.

The CDR3 sequence is CSARTGVTNQPQHF. CDR3 coding DNA: TGCAGTGCTAGGACAGGGGTAACCAATCAGCCCCAGCATTTT. The chain has TRBV20-1 and TRBJ1-5, with 8 positions matching TRBD1. With 3 bases clipped from V and 3 bases from J, the junction kept 4 bases outside the gene matches. Looked up from germline, CDR1 is DFQATT and CDR2 is SNEGSKA (reference sequence). The CDR3 is made up of 14 amino acids.

The chain couples TRBV9 to TRBJ2-7, with D hard to call. Trimming left V 2 bases short and J 2 bases short, with 11 bases between. The CDR3 consists of 14 residues. The germline V gene encodes CDR1 SGDLS and CDR2 YYNGEE. The CDR3 sequence is CASSVQAGTYEQYF. CDR3 coding DNA: TGTGCCAGCAGCGTCCAGGCAGGAACCTACGAGCAGTACTTC.

This clonotype was counted many times. CDR3 sequence: CASSFAEIYEQYF. The CDR3 DNA reads TGTGCCAGCAGCTTCGCAGAAATCTACGAGCAGTACTTC. The J gene is TRBJ2-7, the V gene TRBV5-5; D not certain. Trimming took 2 bases from V and 3 from J, leaving 9 bases between them. Germline V gene data show CDR1 as SGHKS and CDR2 as YYEKEE (reference sequence). There are 13 residues in the CDR3.

V gene TRBV4-1 combines with J gene TRBJ1-1, with D unresolved. CDR1 MGHRA and CDR2 YSYEKL come from the germline V gene. This CDR3 comprises 17 residues. The ends were cut back, 5 bases at V and 10 bases at J, with 29 bases in the middle. The CDR3 coding sequence is TGCGCCAGCAGCGGATCCCGGAGGGCCGACGGGGTCAGTGGAGCTTTCTTT. Translation: CASSGSRRADGVSGAFF.

There are a few counts of this clonotype. The chain combines TRBV29-1 with TRBJ2-5, with TRBD1 identical over 10 bases. CDR1 and CDR2 (germline): SQVTM, ANQGSEA. The CDR3 loop spans 14 amino acids. V lost 6 bases and J lost 2; bases outside the gene matches: 6. This CDR3 reads CSVRDRGLQETQYF. CDR3 DNA sequence: TGCAGCGTCAGGGACAGGGGCCTACAAGAGACCCAGTACTTC.

This clonotype was detected only a few times. This chain joins TRBV20-1 and TRBJ2-1; 12 positions agree with TRBD2. This CDR3 spans 16 amino acids. CDR1 DFQATT and CDR2 SNEGSKA come from the germline V gene (reference sequence). The trim removed 3 bases at V and 3 bases at J, leaving 6 bases unmatched. The DNA for the CDR3 is TGCAGTGCTAGTGCGGGACTAGCGGGCAACTACAATGAGCAGTTCTTC. This gives the protein CSASAGLAGNYNEQFF.

This clonotype was seen many times. The V call is TRBV29-1, the J call TRBJ1-5, with D possibly TRBD1 on 5 matching bases. CDR1 is SQVTM and CDR2 is ANQGSEA in the germline V gene. Trimming removed 4 bases from V and 5 bases from J, with 15 bases in between. The CDR3 consists of 14 residues. CDR3 sequence (DNA): TGCAGCGTTGGAAGTTCGGGGCCGGATCAGCCCCAGCATTTT. As protein: CSVGSSGPDQPQHF.

The sample holds a few counts of this clonotype. The chain couples TRBV6-1 to TRBJ2-2; D is perhaps TRBD1 or TRBD2 (5 bases each). Trimming took 6 bases from V and 2 from J, leaving 22 bases between them. The CDR3 length is 18 residues. CDR1 and CDR2 from the germline V gene are MNHNS and SASEGT. The CDR3 DNA sequence: TGTGCCAGCAGCCTTGACGGTTGGGGGACGGTTAACACCGGGGAGCTGTTTTTT. Protein sequence: CASSLDGWGTVNTGELFF.

This clonotype was seen a few times. The gene calls are TRBV19 and TRBJ1-2; D not resolved. This CDR3 is 14 amino acids long. Germline V lookup: CDR1 LNHDA, CDR2 SQIVND (reference sequence). V shed 5 bases and J shed 0 bases, with 10 bases lying between them. The CDR3, as DNA: TGTGCCAGTAGTTTCTGGTCCACTAACTATGGCTACACCTTC. Its protein product is CASSFWSTNYGYTF.

This clonotype turned up a few times. The V gene is TRBV7-3, the J gene TRBJ2-1; D is perhaps TRBD1 (5 bases). This CDR3 has 17 amino acids. V dropped 0 bases and J dropped 6 bases, with 18 bases sitting between them. Germline assignment: CDR1 SGHTA and CDR2 FQGTGA. The CDR3 DNA is TGTGCCAGCAGCTTAACGGGCGCCAGGGTAGTCGGCAATGAGCAGTTCTTC. The encoded protein is CASSLTGARVVGNEQFF.

The chain joins TRBV10-3 to TRBJ1-5; TRBD1 is a possible D gene (6 bases). The CDR3 length is 16 residues. Trimming took 0 bases from V and 6 from J, leaving 15 bases between them. The germline V gene has CDR1 ENHRY and CDR2 SYGVKD. The CDR3 bases are TGTGCCATCAGTGAGTCAGGGGGGAGCTCGGCTCAGCCCCAGCATTTT. Translating it yields CAISESGGSSAQPQHF.